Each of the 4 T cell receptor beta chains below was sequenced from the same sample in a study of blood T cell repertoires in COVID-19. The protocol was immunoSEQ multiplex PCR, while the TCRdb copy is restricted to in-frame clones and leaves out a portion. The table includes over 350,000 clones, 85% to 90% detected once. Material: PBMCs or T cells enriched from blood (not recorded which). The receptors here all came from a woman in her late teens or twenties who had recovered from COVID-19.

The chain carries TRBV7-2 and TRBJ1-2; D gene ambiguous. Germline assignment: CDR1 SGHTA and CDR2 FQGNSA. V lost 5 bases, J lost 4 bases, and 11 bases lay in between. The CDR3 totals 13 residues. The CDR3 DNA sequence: TGTGCCAGCAGCCCCGGACTGAGCTATGGCTACACCTTC. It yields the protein CASSPGLSYGYTF.

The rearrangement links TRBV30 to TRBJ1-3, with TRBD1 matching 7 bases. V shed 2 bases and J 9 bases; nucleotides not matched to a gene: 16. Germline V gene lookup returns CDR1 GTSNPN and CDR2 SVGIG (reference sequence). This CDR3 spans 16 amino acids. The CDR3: CAWSYEMTGSGVTIYF. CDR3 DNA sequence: TGTGCCTGGAGTTACGAAATGACAGGGAGTGGTGTCACCATATATTTT.

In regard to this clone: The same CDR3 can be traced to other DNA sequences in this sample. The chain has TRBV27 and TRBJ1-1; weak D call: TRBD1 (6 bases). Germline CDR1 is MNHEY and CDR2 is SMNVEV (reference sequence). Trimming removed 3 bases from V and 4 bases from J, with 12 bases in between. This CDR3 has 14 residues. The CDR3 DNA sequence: TGTGCCAGCAGTTTTTCAGGGGCGCGCACTGAAGCTTTCTTT. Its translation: CASSFSGARTEAFF.

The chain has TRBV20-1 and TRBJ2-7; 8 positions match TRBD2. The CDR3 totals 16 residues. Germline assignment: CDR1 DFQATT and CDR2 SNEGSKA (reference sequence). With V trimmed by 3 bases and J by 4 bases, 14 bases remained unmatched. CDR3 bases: TGCAGTGCTAGTCCCCCGCGGGGGGCAATAGAATACGAGCAGTACTTC. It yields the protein CSASPPRGAIEYEQYF.